What follows is one T cell receptor (beta chain) and its context. What it binds is unknown. The data belong to a study of Tregs in tolerant kidney transplant recipients. Across the whole study: The nonmyeloablative bone marrow transplants came from related graft donors, with transient mixed chimerism. The study's findings and limits: This study did not directly address biological reproducibility. Findings come from small patient numbers and require larger validation. Antigen-driven expansion was suggested because donor-specific Tregs expanded more than all Tregs in tolerant patients.

The germline CDR1 and CDR2 sequences are ENHRY and SYGVKD. V dropped 2 bases and J dropped 0; count of bases not matched to a gene: 6. CDR3 length: 16 residues. The protocol was immunoSEQ multiplex PCR, while the TCRdb copy is restricted to in-frame clones and leaves out a portion. This table holds over 60,000 clones, more than 95% found once. This receptor was taken from a human donor who received a combined kidney and bone marrow transplant. Sample: CD4+ T cells from blood, taken before the transplant. The chain has TRBV10-3 and TRBJ1-1; 7 nucleotides align to TRBD1. The CDR3 protein is CAISERGDRVNTEAFF. The CDR3 DNA is TGTGCCATCAGTGAGAGGGGGGACAGAGTGAACACTGAAGCTTTCTTT.